These 5 T cell receptor beta chains share one sample of origin, sequenced in a study of blood T cell repertoires in COVID-19. Using immunoSEQ multiplex PCR, the repertoire was profiled, and TCRdb retains in-frame clones only, with some absent. The sample yields 43,000 or so clones, around 79% seen once. The sample comprised peripheral blood. The receptors derive from a woman aged 60-75 years with acute or convalescent COVID-19.

V and J are TRBV6-2 or TRBV6-3 and TRBJ2-1; D might be TRBD2 (6 bases). The length of the CDR3 is 17 residues. The germline V gene encodes CDR1 MNHEY and CDR2 SVGEGT. V gave up 0 bases and J gave up 0 bases, with 12 bases separating them. The CDR3 coding sequence is TGTGCCAGCAGTTACTCTCTCGCGGGGAGCTCCTACAATGAGCAGTTCTTC. It yields the protein CASSYSLAGSSYNEQFF.

The rearrangement uses TRBV2 and TRBJ1-2; D not certain. Germline lookup yields CDR1 SNHLY and CDR2 FYNNEI. The CDR3 runs 12 residues. The ends were cut back, 8 bases at V and 8 bases at J, with 15 bases in the middle. Here the CDR3 reads CASSDFGEGYTF. The CDR3 DNA follows: TGTGCCAGCTCGGACTTTGGCGAGGGCTACACCTTC.

The chain combines TRBV7-2 with TRBJ2-3, with D unclear. The ends were cut back, 3 bases at V and 5 bases at J, with 6 bases in the middle. The CDR3 is 12 residues long. Germline V gene data show CDR1 as SGHTA and CDR2 as FQGNSA. Here the CDR3 reads CASSLPGDTQYF. The DNA of the CDR3 is TGTGCCAGCAGCTTGCCGGGAGATACGCAGTATTTT.

This clone was seen only once. The CDR3 DNA follows: TGTGCCAGCGGGGGGAGCTCCTACAATGAGCAGTTCTTC. Amino acid sequence: CASGGSSYNEQFF. The genes are TRBV7-9 and TRBJ2-1, with a possible D match to TRBD2 (6 bases). Germline-derived CDR1 and CDR2 are SEHNR and FQNEAQ (reference sequence). The CDR3 length is 13 residues. Between the trimmed V and J ends, which lost 8 bases and 0 bases, there was a span of 8 bases.

The genes are TRBV7-2 and TRBJ2-7; tentative D call: TRBD2 (5 bases). The V and J ends lost 4 bases and 3 bases respectively, with 10 bases between them. The CDR3 loop spans 13 amino acids. The germline CDR1 and CDR2 sequences are SGHTA and FQGNSA. In nucleotides, the CDR3 is TGTGCCAGCAGCTCTCCCCGGGACTACGAGCAGTACTTC. Residues: CASSSPRDYEQYF.